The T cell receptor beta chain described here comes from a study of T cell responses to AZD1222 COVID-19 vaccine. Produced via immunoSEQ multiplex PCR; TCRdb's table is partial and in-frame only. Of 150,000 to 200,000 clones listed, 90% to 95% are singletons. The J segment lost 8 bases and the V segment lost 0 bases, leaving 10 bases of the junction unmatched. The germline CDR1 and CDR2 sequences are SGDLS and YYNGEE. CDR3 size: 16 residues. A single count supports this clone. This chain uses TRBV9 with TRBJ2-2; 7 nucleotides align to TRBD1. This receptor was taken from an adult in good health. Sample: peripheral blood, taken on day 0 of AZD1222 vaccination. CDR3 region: CASSVDGTVKSGELFF. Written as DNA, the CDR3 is TGTGCCAGCAGCGTAGACGGGACAGTTAAAAGTGGGGAGCTGTTTTTT.